This entry is about one T cell receptor beta chain. Original handling: Amplification from reference gene primers served as the basis for estimated nucleated cell counts. This table comes from immunoSEQ multiplex PCR, and its TCRdb copy is limited to in-frame clones, with some not included. That table is the source of V, J and clone size, and D and trimming were worked out from the DNA. The table shows over 200,000 clones, with roughly 76% occurring only once. This sample is part of a study of blood T cell repertoires in COVID-19. Study-wide context: Samples came from the United States, Italy and Spain, spanning acute and convalescent COVID-19. PBMCs, B-cell-depleted T cells, or T cells were the source of the cDNA or gDNA that made up the material.

Germline trimming cut 1 base from V and 5 bases from J; bases unmatched to any gene: 12. The CDR3 covers 17 residues. Germline lookup yields CDR1 SEHNR and CDR2 FQNEAQ (reference sequence). The sample consisted of peripheral blood. The chain couples TRBV7-9 to TRBJ2-7, with TRBD1 identical over 9 bases. The sequence derives from a human donor in a cohort sampled during active COVID-19. CDR3 amino acids: CASSLVALRDRVHEQYF. As DNA, the CDR3 is TGTGCCAGCAGCTTAGTGGCCCTCCGGGACAGGGTCCACGAGCAGTACTTC.